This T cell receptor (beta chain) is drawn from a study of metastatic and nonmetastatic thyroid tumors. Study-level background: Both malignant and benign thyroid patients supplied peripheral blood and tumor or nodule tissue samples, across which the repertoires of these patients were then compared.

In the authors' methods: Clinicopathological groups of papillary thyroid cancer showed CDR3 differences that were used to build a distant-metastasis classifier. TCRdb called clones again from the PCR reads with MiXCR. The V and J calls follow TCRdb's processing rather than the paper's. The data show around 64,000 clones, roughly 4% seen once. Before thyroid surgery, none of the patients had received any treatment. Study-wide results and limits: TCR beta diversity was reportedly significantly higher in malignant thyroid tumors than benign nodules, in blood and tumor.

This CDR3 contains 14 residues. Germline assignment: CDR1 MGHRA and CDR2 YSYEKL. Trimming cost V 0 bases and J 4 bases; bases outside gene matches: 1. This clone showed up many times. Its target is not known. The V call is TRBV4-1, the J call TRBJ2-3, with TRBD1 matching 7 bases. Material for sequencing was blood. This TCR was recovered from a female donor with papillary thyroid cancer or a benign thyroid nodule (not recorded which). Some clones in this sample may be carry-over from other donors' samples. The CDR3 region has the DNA TGCGCCAGCAGCCAAGAAGGACAGGCAGATACGCAGTATTTT. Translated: CASSQEGQADTQYF.